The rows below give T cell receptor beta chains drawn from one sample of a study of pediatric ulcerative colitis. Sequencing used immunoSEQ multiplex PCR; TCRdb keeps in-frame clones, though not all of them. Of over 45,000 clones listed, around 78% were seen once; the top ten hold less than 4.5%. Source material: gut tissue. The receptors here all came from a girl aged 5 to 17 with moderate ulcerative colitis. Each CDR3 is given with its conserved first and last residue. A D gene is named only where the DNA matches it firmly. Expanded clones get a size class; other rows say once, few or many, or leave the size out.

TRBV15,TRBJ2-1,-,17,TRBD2,CATSRGAAGLAGDEQFF,TGTGCCACCAGCAGAGGGGCGGCGGGACTAGCGGGAGATGAGCAGTTCTTC
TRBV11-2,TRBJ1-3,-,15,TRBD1,CASQRTGSSGNTIYF,TGTGCGAGCCAAAGGACAGGAAGCTCTGGAAACACCATATATTTT
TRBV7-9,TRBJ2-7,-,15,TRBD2,CASSGQTVAGYEQYF,TGTGCCAGCAGCGGTCAGACAGTAGCGGGCTACGAGCAGTACTTC
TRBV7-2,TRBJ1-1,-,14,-,CASSLAGPNTEAFF,TGTGCCAGCAGCTTAGCGGGGCCGAACACTGAAGCTTTCTTT
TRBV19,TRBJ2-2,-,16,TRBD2,CASSLLAGPHTGELFF,TGTGCCAGTAGTCTGCTAGCGGGGCCTCACACCGGGGAGCTGTTTTTT
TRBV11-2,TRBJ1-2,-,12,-,CASSFTGQPYTF,TGTGCCAGCAGCTTTACAGGCCAACCCTACACCTTC
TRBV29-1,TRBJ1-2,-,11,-,CSVDGFRGYTF,TGCAGCGTTGATGGCTTCAGGGGCTACACCTTC
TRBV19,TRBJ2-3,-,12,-,CADPTGTDTQYF,TGTGCCGATCCCACGGGGACAGATACGCAGTATTTT
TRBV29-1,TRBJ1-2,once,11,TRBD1,CSVVTGVGYTF,TGCAGCGTTGTCACAGGGGTCGGCTACACCTTC
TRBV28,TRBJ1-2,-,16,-,CASSLSSGWGGTGYTF,TGTGCCAGCAGTTTAAGTTCTGGCTGGGGGGGGACGGGCTACACCTTC
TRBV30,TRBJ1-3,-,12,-,CAWGHSGNTIYF,TGTGCCTGGGGCCACTCTGGAAACACCATATATTTT
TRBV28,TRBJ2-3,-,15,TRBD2,CASAIPSGSQDTQYF,TGTGCCAGTGCAATCCCTAGCGGGAGTCAAGATACGCAGTATTTT
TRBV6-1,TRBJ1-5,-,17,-,CASSELYRTPRSQPQHF,TGTGCCAGCAGTGAGTTGTATAGGACACCGCGGAGTCAGCCCCAGCATTTT
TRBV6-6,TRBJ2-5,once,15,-,CASSPIPRDSGTQYF,TGTGCCAGCAGTCCCATCCCCCGGGACTCTGGGACCCAGTACTTC
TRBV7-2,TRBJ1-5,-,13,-,CASSSSVNQPQHF,TGTGCCAGCAGCTCTTCGGTGAATCAGCCCCAGCATTTT
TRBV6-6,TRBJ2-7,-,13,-,CASSQPPGYEQYF,TGTGCCAGCAGCCAACCTCCAGGATACGAGCAGTACTTC
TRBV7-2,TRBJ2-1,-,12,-,CASSFLRNEQFF,TGTGCCAGCAGCTTCCTTCGCAATGAGCAGTTCTTC
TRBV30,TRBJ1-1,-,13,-,CAWNVGKNTEAFF,TGTGCCTGGAATGTCGGGAAGAACACTGAAGCTTTCTTT
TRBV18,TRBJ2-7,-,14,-,CASSPRTEGTEQYF,TGTGCCAGCTCACCGAGGACTGAGGGTACGGAGCAGTACTTC
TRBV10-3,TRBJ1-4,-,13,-,CAISEVRNEKLFF,TGTGCCATCAGTGAGGTCAGAAATGAAAAACTGTTTTTT
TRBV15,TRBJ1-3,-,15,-,CATSREGGPGNTIYF,TGTGCCACCAGCAGAGAGGGAGGGCCTGGAAACACCATATATTTT
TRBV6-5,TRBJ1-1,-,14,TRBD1,CASSPRTGNTEAFF,TGTGCCAGCAGTCCCCGGACAGGGAACACTGAAGCTTTCTTT
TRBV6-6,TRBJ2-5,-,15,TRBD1,CASSYFPQGEETQYF,TGTGCCAGCAGTTATTTTCCTCAGGGGGAAGAGACCCAGTACTTC
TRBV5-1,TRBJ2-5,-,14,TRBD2,CASNPGRPRETQYF,TGCGCCAGCAACCCCGGGAGGCCCCGGGAGACCCAGTACTTC
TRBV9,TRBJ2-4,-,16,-,CASSVAAGRAKNIQYF,TGTGCCAGCAGCGTAGCCGCAGGGAGGGCCAAAAACATTCAGTACTTC
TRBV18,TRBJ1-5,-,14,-,CASSYSNRNQPQHF,TGTGCCAGCTCCTATTCAAATCGCAATCAGCCCCAGCATTTT
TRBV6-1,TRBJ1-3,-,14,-,CASLNQGTGNTIYF,TGTGCCAGCCTGAATCAGGGTACCGGAAACACCATATATTTT
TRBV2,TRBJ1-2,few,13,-,CASSESGFYGYTF,TGTGCCAGCAGTGAGTCAGGATTCTATGGCTACACCTTC
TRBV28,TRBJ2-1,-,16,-,CASSPLTVPNYNEQFF,TGTGCCAGCAGTCCCCTTACGGTCCCTAACTACAATGAGCAGTTCTTC
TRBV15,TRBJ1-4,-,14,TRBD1,CATRATGAAEKLFF,TGTGCCACCAGGGCCACAGGGGCGGCGGAAAAACTGTTTTTT
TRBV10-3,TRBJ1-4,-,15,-,CAISDTGGQGEKLFF,TGTGCCATCAGTGACACTGGGGGGCAAGGTGAAAAACTGTTTTTT
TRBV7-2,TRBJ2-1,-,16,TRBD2,CASSLTSGISYNEQFF,TGTGCCAGCAGCTTAACTAGCGGCATCTCCTACAATGAGCAGTTCTTC
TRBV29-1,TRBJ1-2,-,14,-,CSVINDRRRYGHTF,TGCAGCGTTATTAACGACAGGCGGAGGTATGGCCACACCTTC
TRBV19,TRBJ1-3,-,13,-,CASRVLSGNTIYF,TGTGCCAGTAGAGTTCTCTCTGGAAACACCATATATTTT
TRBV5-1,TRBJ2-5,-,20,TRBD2,CASSLGASWIAGMRAETQYF,TGCGCCAGCAGCTTGGGGGCTAGTTGGATAGCGGGGATGCGAGCAGAGACCCAGTACTTC
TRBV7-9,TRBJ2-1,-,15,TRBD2,CASRKSGSAGGEQFF,TGTGCCAGCAGAAAAAGCGGGAGTGCGGGCGGTGAGCAGTTCTTC
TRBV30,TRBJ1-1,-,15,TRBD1,CAWTIDPDRGTEAFF,TGTGCCTGGACCATCGACCCGGACAGGGGGACTGAAGCTTTCTTT
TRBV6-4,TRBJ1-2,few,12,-,CASSDRGYGYTF,TGTGCCAGCAGTGACAGGGGCTATGGCTACACCTTC
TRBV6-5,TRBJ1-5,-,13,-,CASSSRGNQPQHF,TGTGCCAGCAGTTCAAGGGGCAATCAGCCCCAGCATTTT
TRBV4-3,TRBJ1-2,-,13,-,CASSQGGAYGYTF,TGCGCCAGCAGCCAAGGGGGGGCCTATGGCTACACCTTC
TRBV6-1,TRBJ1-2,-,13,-,CASSEGQADGYTF,TGTGCCAGCAGTGAAGGGCAGGCTGATGGCTACACCTTC